This T cell receptor beta chain derives from a study of PD-1 blockade in mismatch repair-deficient tumors. Study summary: Enrolled about 2012-2016, patients had progressing, pretreated mismatch repair-deficient cancers of about a dozen types.

Clones were sequenced by immunoSEQ multiplex PCR, and TCRdb holds only the in-frame ones, with some missing. The sample lists roughly 53,000 clones, around 80% occurring once. CDR1 and CDR2 (germline): LNHNV, YYDKDF (reference sequence). The V and J ends lost 9 bases and 5 bases, in that order; junction bases with no gene match: 5. The CDR3 is made up of 13 amino acids. Every patient had mismatch repair deficiency by PCR or immunohistochemistry. This chain joins TRBV15 and TRBJ2-3; 10 positions agree with TRBD2. Sequencing was performed on peripheral blood, taken 4 weeks after starting pembrolizumab. This TCR came from an adult with mismatch repair-deficient cancer. CDR3: CATKLAGRDTQYF. For the CDR3, the DNA is TGTGCCACGAAACTAGCGGGAAGAGATACGCAGTATTTT.